The clone carrying this T cell receptor (beta chain) was picked up one time. Generated by immunoSEQ multiplex PCR, the TCRdb table keeps only in-frame clones and is missing some. The sample includes some 70,000 clones, roughly 90% of them seen just once. This entry comes from a study of technical replicates of blood from a few donors. From germline, CDR1 is MNHEY and CDR2 SVGAGI. This CDR3 is 15 amino acids long. V shed 5 bases, J shed 4 bases, and the junction held 10 bases outside the gene matches. The material sequenced was PBMCs. The V call is TRBV6-5, the J call TRBJ1-2, with 7 positions matching TRBD1. This sequence originates from a human donor in good health. Some clones in this sample may be carry-over from other donors' samples. Here the CDR3 reads CASSSRDSLGYGYTF. DNA of the CDR3: TGTGCCAGCAGTAGCCGGGACAGCTTGGGCTATGGCTACACCTTC.